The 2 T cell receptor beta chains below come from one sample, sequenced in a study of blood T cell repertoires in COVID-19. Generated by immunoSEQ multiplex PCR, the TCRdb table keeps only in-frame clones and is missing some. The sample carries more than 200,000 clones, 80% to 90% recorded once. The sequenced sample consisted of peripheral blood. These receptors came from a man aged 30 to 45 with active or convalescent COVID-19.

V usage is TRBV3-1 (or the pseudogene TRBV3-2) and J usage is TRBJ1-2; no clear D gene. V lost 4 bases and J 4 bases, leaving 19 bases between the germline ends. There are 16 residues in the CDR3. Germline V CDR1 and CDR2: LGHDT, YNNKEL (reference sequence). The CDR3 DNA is TGTGCCAGCAGCCCCGACCGGCAGGCCAATACCTATGGCTACACCTTC. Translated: CASSPDRQANTYGYTF.

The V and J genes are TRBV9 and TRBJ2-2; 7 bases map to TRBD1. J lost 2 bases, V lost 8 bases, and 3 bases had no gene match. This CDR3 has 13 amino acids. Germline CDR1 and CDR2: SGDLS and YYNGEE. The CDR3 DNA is TGTGCCAGTAGACAGGGTAACACCGGGGAGCTGTTTTTT. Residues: CASRQGNTGELFF.